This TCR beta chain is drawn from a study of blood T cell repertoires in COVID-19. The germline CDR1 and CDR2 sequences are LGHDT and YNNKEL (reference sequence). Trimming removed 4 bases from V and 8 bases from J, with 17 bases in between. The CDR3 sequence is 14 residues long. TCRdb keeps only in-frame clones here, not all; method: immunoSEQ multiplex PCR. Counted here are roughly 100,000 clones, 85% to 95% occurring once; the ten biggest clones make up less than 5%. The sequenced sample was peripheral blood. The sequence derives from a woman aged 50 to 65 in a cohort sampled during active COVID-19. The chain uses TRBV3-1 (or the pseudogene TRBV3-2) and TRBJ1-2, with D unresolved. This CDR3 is CASSPRNLRGGYTF. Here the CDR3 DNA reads TGTGCCAGCAGCCCCCGGAACCTACGAGGGGGCTACACCTTC.